These T cell receptor beta chains were read from a single sample in a study of CD8 T cells in Susac syndrome. TCRdb used MiXCR to reprocess the immunoSEQ multiplex PCR reads, holding one entry per CDR3 protein. The profile shows about 160,000 distinct CDR3 sequences, 85% to 95% of them singletons. The sample comprised CD4+ T cells from PBMCs. These receptors originate from a human donor in good health. CDR3s include the opening cysteine and the closing phenylalanine or tryptophan. The D gene is left open where the match is weak. Where a row states a size, it is once, few, many or the class of an expanded clone; other rows omit it.

CDR3 length: 14; J gene: TRBJ2-7; D gene: .; V gene: TRBV5-6; clone size: .; CDR3 protein: CASSPTVGAGEQYF; CDR3 DNA: TGTGCCAGCAGCCCAACGGTGGGGGCGGGCGAGCAGTACTTC
CDR3 length: 17; J gene: TRBJ1-2; D gene: .; V gene: TRBV25-1; clone size: .; CDR3 protein: CASSPWSLWEGNYGYTF; CDR3 DNA: TGTGCCAGCAGTCCCTGGTCTCTCTGGGAGGGGAACTATGGCTACACCTTC
CDR3 length: 19; J gene: TRBJ1-5; D gene: .; V gene: TRBV3-1; clone size: once; CDR3 protein: CASSQAYPSRGRSNQPQHF; CDR3 DNA: TGTGCCAGCAGCCAAGCATATCCTTCCAGGGGTAGAAGCAATCAGCCCCAGCATTTT
CDR3 length: 15; J gene: TRBJ2-3; D gene: .; V gene: TRBV5-1; clone size: .; CDR3 protein: CASSLGGASTDTQYF; CDR3 DNA: TGTGCCAGCAGCTTGGGGGGTGCTAGCACAGATACGCAGTATTTT
CDR3 length: 15; J gene: TRBJ1-5; D gene: TRBD1; V gene: TRBV19; clone size: .; CDR3 protein: CATLERGRGDQPQHF; CDR3 DNA: TGTGCCACCCTAGAGAGGGGGCGAGGGGATCAGCCCCAGCATTTT
CDR3 length: 13; J gene: TRBJ2-7; D gene: .; V gene: TRBV3-1; clone size: .; CDR3 protein: CASSQLQISEQYF; CDR3 DNA: TGTGCCAGCAGCCAACTCCAGATCAGCGAGCAGTACTTC
CDR3 length: 16; J gene: TRBJ2-3; D gene: .; V gene: TRBV30; clone size: .; CDR3 protein: CAWSVLSGTGTDTQYF; CDR3 DNA: TGTGCCTGGAGTGTACTTAGTGGAACCGGCACAGATACGCAGTATTTT
CDR3 length: 11; J gene: TRBJ1-2; D gene: TRBD1; V gene: TRBV29-1; clone size: .; CDR3 protein: CSDDRDNGYTF; CDR3 DNA: TGCAGCGACGACAGGGATAATGGCTACACCTTC
CDR3 length: 13; J gene: TRBJ2-7; D gene: .; V gene: TRBV3-1; clone size: .; CDR3 protein: CASSQDRRGGQYF; CDR3 DNA: TGTGCCAGCAGCCAAGACCGGAGGGGAGGGCAGTACTTC
CDR3 length: 13; J gene: TRBJ2-1; D gene: .; V gene: TRBV5-1; clone size: .; CDR3 protein: CASSLALNNEQFF; CDR3 DNA: TGCGCCAGCAGCTTGGCACTAAACAATGAGCAGTTCTTC
CDR3 length: 14; J gene: TRBJ1-1; D gene: .; V gene: TRBV20-1; clone size: .; CDR3 protein: CSAASSSGDTEAFF; CDR3 DNA: TGCAGTGCCGCGTCGTCTTCAGGGGACACTGAAGCTTTCTTT
CDR3 length: 14; J gene: TRBJ1-3; D gene: .; V gene: TRBV6-5; clone size: .; CDR3 protein: CASSYSRPGNTIYF; CDR3 DNA: TGTGCCAGCAGTTACAGCAGACCTGGAAACACCATATATTTT
CDR3 length: 13; J gene: TRBJ2-7; D gene: TRBD1; V gene: TRBV7-9; clone size: few; CDR3 protein: CATHRGSPHEQYF; CDR3 DNA: TGTGCCACCCACAGGGGGTCCCCCCACGAGCAGTACTTC
CDR3 length: 15; J gene: TRBJ2-1; D gene: TRBD2; V gene: TRBV20-1; clone size: .; CDR3 protein: CSARVPAGGFNEQFF; CDR3 DNA: TGCAGTGCTAGAGTCCCAGCGGGGGGTTTCAATGAGCAGTTCTTC
CDR3 length: 18; J gene: TRBJ2-3; D gene: TRBD2; V gene: TRBV4-1; clone size: .; CDR3 protein: CASSQEQRAGGRPDTQYF; CDR3 DNA: TGCGCCAGCAGCCAAGAGCAGAGAGCGGGGGGCAGACCAGATACGCAGTATTTT
CDR3 length: 16; J gene: TRBJ2-5; D gene: TRBD2; V gene: TRBV7-2; clone size: .; CDR3 protein: CASSLSGRGGLWTQYF; CDR3 DNA: TGTGCCAGCAGCTTAAGCGGGCGGGGGGGCCTTTGGACCCAGTACTTC
CDR3 length: 13; J gene: TRBJ1-1; D gene: .; V gene: TRBV18; clone size: .; CDR3 protein: CASSPGQTPEAFF; CDR3 DNA: TGTGCCAGCTCTCCAGGACAGACCCCTGAAGCTTTCTTT
CDR3 length: 14; J gene: TRBJ2-5; D gene: .; V gene: TRBV25-1; clone size: .; CDR3 protein: CASSDSLTQETQYF; CDR3 DNA: TGTGCCAGCAGTGATTCCTTGACTCAAGAGACCCAGTACTTC
CDR3 length: 14; J gene: TRBJ1-1; D gene: TRBD1; V gene: TRBV7-3; clone size: .; CDR3 protein: CASSADRSNTEAFF; CDR3 DNA: TGTGCCAGCAGCGCGGACAGGTCGAACACTGAAGCTTTCTTT
CDR3 length: 14; J gene: TRBJ2-3; D gene: TRBD2; V gene: TRBV20-1; clone size: .; CDR3 protein: CSARDRRGADTQYF; CDR3 DNA: TGCAGTGCTAGAGATAGACGGGGGGCAGATACGCAGTATTTT
CDR3 length: 15; J gene: TRBJ2-5; D gene: TRBD2; V gene: TRBV2; clone size: .; CDR3 protein: CAILTSGGPKETQYF; CDR3 DNA: TGTGCCATCCTGACTAGCGGGGGGCCGAAAGAGACCCAGTACTTC
CDR3 length: 12; J gene: TRBJ2-7; D gene: .; V gene: TRBV29-1; clone size: .; CDR3 protein: CSVYRDSYEQYF; CDR3 DNA: TGCAGCGTCTACAGGGACTCCTACGAGCAGTACTTC
CDR3 length: 14; J gene: TRBJ1-2; D gene: TRBD1; V gene: TRBV27; clone size: once; CDR3 protein: CASSSTGIRHGYTF; CDR3 DNA: TGTGCCAGCAGTTCGACAGGGATCAGGCATGGCTACACCTTC
CDR3 length: 13; J gene: TRBJ2-7; D gene: .; V gene: TRBV9; clone size: .; CDR3 protein: CASKWDPIYEQYF; CDR3 DNA: TGTGCCAGTAAGTGGGACCCTATATACGAGCAGTACTTC
CDR3 length: 14; J gene: TRBJ1-3; D gene: .; V gene: TRBV7-8; clone size: .; CDR3 protein: CASSPRQGGNTIYF; CDR3 DNA: TGTGCCAGCAGCCCCCGGCAGGGGGGAAACACCATATATTTT
CDR3 length: 15; J gene: TRBJ2-7; D gene: .; V gene: TRBV6-4; clone size: once; CDR3 protein: CASMRCTAFSYEQYF; CDR3 DNA: TGTGCCAGCATGAGGTGCACAGCCTTCTCCTACGAGCAGTACTTC
CDR3 length: 17; J gene: TRBJ2-7; D gene: .; V gene: TRBV6-5; clone size: .; CDR3 protein: CASSFTIPTGSSYEQYF; CDR3 DNA: TGTGCCAGCAGTTTCACAATCCCCACAGGGAGCTCCTACGAGCAGTACTTC
CDR3 length: 14; J gene: TRBJ1-6; D gene: .; V gene: TRBV6-2/TRBV6-3; clone size: .; CDR3 protein: CASSWDGAGSPLHF; CDR3 DNA: TGTGCCAGCAGTTGGGACGGGGCAGGTTCACCCCTCCACTTT
CDR3 length: 16; J gene: TRBJ2-5; D gene: TRBD1; V gene: TRBV12-3/TRBV12-4; clone size: few; CDR3 protein: CASSPGQGQLLETQYF; CDR3 DNA: TGTGCCAGCAGCCCCGGACAGGGCCAGTTACTAGAGACCCAGTACTTC